A single sample is the source of the 3 T cell receptor beta chains below, sequenced in a study of T cell responses to AZD1222 COVID-19 vaccine. Using immunoSEQ multiplex PCR, the repertoire was profiled, and TCRdb retains in-frame clones only, with some absent. The table has approximately 160,000 clones, 85% to 95% seen once. The source material was peripheral blood, sampled on day 0 of AZD1222 vaccination. These receptors were taken from an adult in good health.

This sequence joins TRBV11-3 and TRBJ2-7, with TRBD2 matching 7 bases. The V segment lost 5 bases and the J segment 2 bases; nucleotides outside the gene matches: 9. This CDR3 spans 15 amino acids. Germline-derived CDR1 and CDR2 are SGHNT and YENEEA. This CDR3 reads CASSGHGGVTYEQYF. The CDR3, as DNA: TGTGCCAGCAGCGGCCATGGGGGGGTAACCTACGAGCAGTACTTC.

The chain recombines TRBV3-1 (or the pseudogene TRBV3-2) with TRBJ2-5; no definite D call. V gave up 0 bases and J gave up 2 bases, with 10 bases separating them. The CDR3 runs 15 residues. Germline V gives CDR1 LGHDT, CDR2 YNNKEL (reference sequence). CDR3 DNA: TGTGCCAGCAGCCAAGACGCTAGAAATCAAGAGACCCAGTACTTC. Translating it yields CASSQDARNQETQYF.

This CDR3 is CASSSPPKDSSSGYEQYF. The CDR3 DNA reads as TGTGCCAGCAGCTCCCCCCCGAAAGACAGCTCGAGCGGCTACGAGCAGTACTTC. The genes are TRBV7-9 and TRBJ2-7; D may correspond to TRBD1 or TRBD2 (5 bases each). The CDR3 is made up of 18 amino acids. Germline CDR1 SEHNR, CDR2 FQNEAQ (reference sequence). V was trimmed by 4 bases and J by 3 bases, leaving 25 bases between them.